These 2 T cell receptor beta chains were sequenced from one sample in a study of PD-L1 blockade in urothelial cancer (TCRdb year 2017). This specimen's time point label, per the study, means: pretreatment peripheral blood. To prepare the library, the immunoSEQ multiplex PCR assay was applied. TCRdb carries this immuneACCESS record with in-frame sequences only. Its versions omit some clonotypes, under half of them owing to an unresolved V gene in the studies checked, with the rest unexplained. The sample contains about 87,000 clones, 84% of them found a single time. Clones ranked in the top ten supply more than 2% of the sample. The sample consisted of PBMCs, taken around atezolizumab (anti-PD-L1) treatment. These receptors came from a man aged 60 to 75 with urothelial cancer.

The gene calls are TRBV4-3 and TRBJ2-3, with 10 bases aligning to TRBD2. V was pared by 2 bases and J by 1 base, with 6 bases of the junction left unmatched. CDR3 length: 17 amino acids. Germline V gene sequence: CDR1 LGHNA, CDR2 YSLEER. Here the CDR3 reads CASSQTSGRAGTDTQYF. CDR3 nucleotides: TGCGCCAGCAGCCAAACGAGCGGGAGGGCCGGCACAGATACGCAGTATTTT.

The rearrangement uses TRBV7-3 and TRBJ1-6; no reliable D call. Germline V CDR1 and CDR2: SGHTA, FQGTGA. This CDR3 is 14 amino acids long. Between the trimmed V and J ends, which lost 2 bases and 6 bases, there was a span of 8 bases. The CDR3 is CASSLHKSNSPLHF. DNA of the CDR3: TGTGCCAGCAGCTTACATAAGAGTAATTCACCCCTCCACTTT.